The rows below give T cell receptor beta chains drawn from one sample of a study of blood T cell repertoires in COVID-19. Here immunoSEQ multiplex PCR was the method, and the copy in TCRdb shows in-frame clones only, minus some. In the table there are about 90,000 clones, approximately 91% of which are singletons. Sequencing was carried out using peripheral blood. The source is a woman aged 70-85 years with acute or convalescent COVID-19. The CDR3 runs from the conserved cysteine through the conserved F or W. The order of the fields is clone size, J gene, D gene, V gene, CDR3 protein, CDR3 DNA. A D gene is named only where the DNA matches it firmly. Rows may omit the clone size; those that give it use once, few, many or a size class.

NA TRBJ1-1 TRBD1 TRBV29-1 CSAGTGFTEAFF TGCAGCGCCGGGACAGGGTTTACTGAAGCTTTCTTT
NA TRBJ1-1 NA TRBV28 CASCHSPGPNTEAFF TGTGCCAGCTGTCACTCGCCAGGGCCGAACACTGAAGCTTTCTTT
NA TRBJ1-1 TRBD1 TRBV5-6 CASSRTGARAEAFF TGTGCCAGCAGCCGCACAGGGGCGAGGGCTGAAGCTTTCTTT
once TRBJ2-2 NA TRBV27 CASSLSSGATGELFF TGTGCCAGCAGTTTATCAAGCGGTGCGACCGGGGAGCTGTTTTTT
NA TRBJ2-3 TRBD2 TRBV10-3 CAISASGGGNTDTQYF TGTGCCATCAGTGCGTCGGGAGGGGGGAACACAGATACGCAGTATTTT
NA TRBJ1-6 TRBD1 TRBV3-1/TRBV3-2 CASSRQGSNSPLHF TGTGCCAGCAGCCGACAGGGGAGCAATTCACCCCTCCACTTT
once TRBJ1-1 TRBD1 TRBV2 CASRVLQGAVIEAFF TGTGCCAGCAGGGTATTACAGGGGGCCGTCATTGAAGCTTTCTTT
NA TRBJ1-2 NA TRBV6-5 CASSYSGGFGYGYTF TGTGCCAGCAGTTACTCTGGCGGTTTCGGGTATGGCTACACCTTC
NA TRBJ2-7 NA TRBV5-1 CASSLTGERNYEQYF TGCGCCAGCAGCTTGACGGGGGAGAGGAACTACGAGCAGTACTTC
NA TRBJ1-4 NA TRBV19 CASSMRGPTANEKLFF TGTGCCAGTAGTATGCGGGGTCCCACCGCGAATGAAAAACTGTTTTTT